These 16 T cell receptor beta chains were sequenced from one sample in a study of PD-1 blockade in classical Hodgkin lymphoma. The assay was immunoSEQ multiplex PCR, and TCRdb's table has in-frame clones only and misses some. The sample contains just under 100,000 clones, over 70% of which appear only once. Each and every patient relapsed after autologous stem cell transplantation, and patients got differing brentuximab vedotin exposure. Sample: peripheral blood mononuclear cells (PBMCs), taken at baseline. Source of these receptors: a human donor with classical Hodgkin lymphoma.

CDR3 sequence reads: CASTLGTGVNEQFF. The CDR3 nucleotides are TGTGCCAGCACCCTCGGGACAGGGGTCAATGAGCAGTTCTTC. V usage is TRBV6-5 and J usage is TRBJ2-1; 10 bases match TRBD1. There are 14 residues in the CDR3. In germline, CDR1 is MNHEY, CDR2 SVGAGI. J lost 6 bases, V lost 7 bases, and 6 bases had no gene match.

This chain connects TRBV4-1 to TRBJ2-1; 7 bases fit TRBD2. The ends lost 0 bases at V and 10 bases at J; junction bases unmatched: 21. This CDR3 spans 19 amino acids. Germline V CDR1 and CDR2: MGHRA, YSYEKL. The DNA for the CDR3 is TGCGCCAGCAGCCAAGATCTTGGCGGGGGTAGCTCCACTTTAGAAGAGCAGTTCTTC. Translated: CASSQDLGGGSSTLEEQFF.

The chain uses TRBV7-9 and TRBJ2-7, with D tentatively TRBD1 (6 bases). Germline V lookup: CDR1 SEHNR, CDR2 FQNEAQ (reference sequence). V shed 5 bases and J shed 0 bases, with 17 bases lying between them. This CDR3 spans 16 amino acids. The DNA of the CDR3 is TGTGCCAGCAGCCCAAGGTCCGGGACACCCTCCTACGAGCAGTACTTC. Amino acid sequence: CASSPRSGTPSYEQYF.

The CDR3 DNA is TGTGCCAGCAGCCGAGGGGGACTCCTTTCTAATGAGCAGTTCTTC. Residues: CASSRGGLLSNEQFF. J is TRBJ2-1 and V is TRBV7-2, with D perhaps assigned TRBD1 or TRBD2 (6 bases each). The CDR3 sequence is 15 residues long. Trimming took 5 bases from V and 7 from J, leaving 18 bases between them. Per the germline V gene, CDR1 is SGHTA and CDR2 is FQGNSA.

The chain is built from TRBV10-3 and TRBJ2-3; weak D call: TRBD1 (6 bases). V was shortened by 2 bases and J by 4 bases, with 7 bases between the two germline ends. Germline V gene sequence: CDR1 ENHRY, CDR2 SYGVKD. The CDR3 sequence is 13 residues long. CDR3 amino acids: CAISEAGADTQYF. The CDR3 coding sequence is TGTGCCATCAGTGAGGCAGGGGCAGATACGCAGTATTTT.

V and J are TRBV6-6 and TRBJ2-7, with D uncertain. The CDR3 has 13 residues. Germline values: CDR1 MNHNY, CDR2 SVGAGI (reference sequence). Between the trimmed V and J ends, which lost 0 bases and 3 bases, there was a span of 6 bases. The CDR3, as DNA: TGTGCCAGCAGTTACTCCCAGCTCTACGAGCAGTACTTC. It codes for CASSYSQLYEQYF.

This clone has ten or more counts. V usage is TRBV9 and J usage is TRBJ1-2, with D perhaps matching TRBD1 (6 bases). Germline CDR1 reads SGDLS; CDR2 reads YYNGEE. CDR3 length: 16 amino acids. Trimming removed 3 bases at V and 3 bases at J, with 18 bases between. CDR3 sequence (DNA): TGTGCCAGCAGCGCCCCGGACAGCCAGTTCCACTATGGCTACACCTTC. It is translated as CASSAPDSQFHYGYTF.

This rearrangement joins TRBV28 to TRBJ2-1; 7 bases are a match to TRBD1. V lost 7 bases to trimming and J lost 0 bases; unmatched junction nucleotides: 3. Germline CDR1 reads MDHEN; CDR2 reads SYDVKM. This CDR3 contains 14 residues. The CDR3 nucleotides are TGTGCCAGCAAACAGGGGCCCTCCTACAATGAGCAGTTCTTC. Its protein product is CASKQGPSYNEQFF.

The genes are TRBV5-8 and TRBJ1-5; no clear D. CDR1 and CDR2 from the germline V gene are SGHTS and YDEGEE. The CDR3 is made up of 13 amino acids. V dropped 4 bases and J dropped 4 bases, with 9 bases sitting between them. The CDR3 sequence is CASSLNMNQPQHF. The CDR3 DNA sequence: TGTGCCAGCAGCCTAAATATGAATCAGCCCCAGCATTTT.

V gene TRBV6-1 combines with J gene TRBJ2-7; D is uncertain. Germline-derived CDR1 and CDR2 are MNHNS and SASEGT. The CDR3 contains 14 residues. V lost 6 bases and J 0 bases, leaving 12 bases between the germline ends. The CDR3 DNA follows: TGTGCCAGCAGCCTCGACCCGGCCTCCTACGAGCAGTACTTC. Amino acids: CASSLDPASYEQYF.

This rearrangement joins TRBV14 to TRBJ2-3, with D perhaps matching TRBD2 (6 bases). V lost 1 base and J 4 bases, leaving 18 bases between the germline ends. Germline CDR1 SGHDN, CDR2 FVKESK. This CDR3 has 17 residues. CDR3 loop: CASSQVIGGIGADTQYF. Here the CDR3 DNA reads TGTGCCAGCAGCCAAGTGATCGGCGGGATAGGCGCAGATACGCAGTATTTT. Looking up the rest from reference TRBV14 and TRBJ2-3 gives the full variable domain: EAGVTQFPSHSVIEKGQTVTLRCDPISGHDNLYWYRRVMGKEIKFLLHFVKESKQDESGMPNNRFLAERTGGTYSTLKVQPAELEDSGVYFCASSQVIGGIGADTQYFGPGTRLTVL.

The chain combines TRBV10-3 with TRBJ2-6; 8 nucleotides match TRBD2. V shed 4 bases and J 2 bases; nucleotides not matched to a gene: 7. The CDR3 totals 17 residues. Germline loops: CDR1 ENHRY, CDR2 SYGVKD. CDR3 in amino acids: CAISVSAGAAGANVLTF. The CDR3 DNA is TGTGCCATCAGTGTTTCAGCGGGAGCGGCTGGGGCCAACGTCCTGACTTTC.

This clone was found once. The gene calls are TRBV5-1 and TRBJ2-5; no clear D. CDR1 and CDR2 from the germline V gene are SGHRS and YFSETQ. The V gene lost 4 bases and the J gene lost 3 bases, with 4 bases spanning the gap. This CDR3 is built from 11 residues. CDR3 sequence: CASSTEETQYF. The CDR3 coding sequence is TGCGCCAGCAGCACCGAAGAGACCCAGTACTTC.

This clone occurred once. The V gene is TRBV6-5, the J gene TRBJ2-7; 9 nucleotides align to TRBD2. The CDR3 sequence is 14 residues long. Germline V lookup: CDR1 MNHEY, CDR2 SVGAGI. The V gene end was trimmed by 4 bases and the J gene end by 5 bases; junction bases not matched to a gene: 6. CDR3 nucleotides: TGTGCCAGCAGTTTAGCGGGAGAGCGCCACGAGCAGTACTTC. Translated: CASSLAGERHEQYF.

CDR3 coding DNA: TGTGCCAGCTCACCCCGGTTAGATACGCAGTATTTT. Translation: CASSPRLDTQYF. The gene calls are TRBV18 and TRBJ2-3; no firm D call. The CDR3 runs to 12 residues. V lost 3 bases to trimming and J lost 5 bases, with 6 bases between them. The germline CDR1 and CDR2 sequences are KGHSH and LQKENI.

This clone was seen a few times. The rearrangement uses TRBV7-8 and TRBJ2-2; 7 nucleotides line up with TRBD2. V trimming: 1 base; J trimming: 4 bases; junction bases outside the gene matches: 3. CDR3 length: 15 residues. Germline V lookup: CDR1 SGHVS, CDR2 FQNEAQ. The CDR3 DNA sequence: TGTGCCAGCAGCTTAGGGGAGGGGTTCACCGGGGAGCTGTTTTTT. Translating gives CASSLGEGFTGELFF.